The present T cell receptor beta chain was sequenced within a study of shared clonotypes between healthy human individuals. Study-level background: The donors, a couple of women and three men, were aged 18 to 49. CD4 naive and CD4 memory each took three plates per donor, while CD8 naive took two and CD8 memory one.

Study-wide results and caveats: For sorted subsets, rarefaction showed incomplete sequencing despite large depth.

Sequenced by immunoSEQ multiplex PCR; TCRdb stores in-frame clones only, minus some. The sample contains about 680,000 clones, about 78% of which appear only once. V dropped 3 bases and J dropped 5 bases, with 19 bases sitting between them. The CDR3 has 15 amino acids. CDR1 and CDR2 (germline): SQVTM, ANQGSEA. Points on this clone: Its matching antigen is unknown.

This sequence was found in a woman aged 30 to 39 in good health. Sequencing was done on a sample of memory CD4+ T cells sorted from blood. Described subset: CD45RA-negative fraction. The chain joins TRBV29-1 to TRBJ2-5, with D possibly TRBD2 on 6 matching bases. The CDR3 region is CSVDGGNWLLETQYF. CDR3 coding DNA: TGCAGCGTTGACGGCGGGAATTGGCTTCTGGAGACCCAGTACTTC.